This T cell receptor (beta chain) is from a study of CD8+ T cells in alopecia areata. Across the whole study: A 6-month period off drug followed tofacitinib, which lasted 6 to 18 months.

Following RNA extraction, reverse transcription yielded cDNA that acted as the sequencing template. This table comes from immunoSEQ multiplex PCR, and its TCRdb copy is limited to in-frame clones, with some not included. The repertoire holds 150,000 or so clones, with around 50% as singletons. Overall study results and limits: Normal scalp had lower clonality than lesional scalp, with alopecia totalis/universalis lesions showing this most strongly.

T lymphocytes (CD4+ and CD8+) were sorted from PBMCs. Notes on this clone: Its target is unknown.

The germline V gene has CDR1 MNHNS and CDR2 SASEGT. The CDR3 length is 12 residues. V gave up 6 bases and J gave up 8 bases, with 11 bases separating them. The chain links TRBV6-1 to TRBJ2-1; D is unclear. Sequences were obtained from CD4+ T cells sorted from blood. The clonotype originates from a human donor with alopecia areata. The CDR3 DNA is TGTGCCAGCAGCGAATCGTTTTATGAGCAGTTCTTC. It specifies CASSESFYEQFF.